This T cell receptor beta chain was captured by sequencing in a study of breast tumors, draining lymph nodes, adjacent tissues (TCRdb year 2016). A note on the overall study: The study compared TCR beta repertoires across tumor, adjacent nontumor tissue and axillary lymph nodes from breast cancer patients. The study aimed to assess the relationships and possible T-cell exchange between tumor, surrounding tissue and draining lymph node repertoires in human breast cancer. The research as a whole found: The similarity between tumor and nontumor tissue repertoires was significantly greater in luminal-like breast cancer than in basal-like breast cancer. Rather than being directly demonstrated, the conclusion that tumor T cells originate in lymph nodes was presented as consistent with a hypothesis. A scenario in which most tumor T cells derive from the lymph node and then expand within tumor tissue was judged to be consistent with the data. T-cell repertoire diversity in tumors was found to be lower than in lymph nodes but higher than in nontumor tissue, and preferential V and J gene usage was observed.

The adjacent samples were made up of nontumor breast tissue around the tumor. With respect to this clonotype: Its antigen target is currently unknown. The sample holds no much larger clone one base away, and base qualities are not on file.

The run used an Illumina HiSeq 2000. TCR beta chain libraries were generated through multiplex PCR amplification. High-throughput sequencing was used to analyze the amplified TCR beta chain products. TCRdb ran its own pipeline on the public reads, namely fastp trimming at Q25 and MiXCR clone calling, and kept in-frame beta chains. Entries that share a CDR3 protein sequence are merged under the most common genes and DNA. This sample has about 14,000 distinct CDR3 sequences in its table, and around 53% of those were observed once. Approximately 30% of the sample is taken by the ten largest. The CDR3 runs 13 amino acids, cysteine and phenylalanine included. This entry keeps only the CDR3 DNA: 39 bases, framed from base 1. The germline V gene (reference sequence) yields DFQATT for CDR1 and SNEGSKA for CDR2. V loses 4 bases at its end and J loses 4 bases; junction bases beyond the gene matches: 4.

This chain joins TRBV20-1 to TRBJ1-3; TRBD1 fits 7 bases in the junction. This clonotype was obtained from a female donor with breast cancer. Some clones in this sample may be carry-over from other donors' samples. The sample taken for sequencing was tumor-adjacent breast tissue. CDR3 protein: CSATPGQGNTIYF. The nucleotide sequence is TGCAGTGCTACCCCGGGACAGGGAAACACCATATATTTT.